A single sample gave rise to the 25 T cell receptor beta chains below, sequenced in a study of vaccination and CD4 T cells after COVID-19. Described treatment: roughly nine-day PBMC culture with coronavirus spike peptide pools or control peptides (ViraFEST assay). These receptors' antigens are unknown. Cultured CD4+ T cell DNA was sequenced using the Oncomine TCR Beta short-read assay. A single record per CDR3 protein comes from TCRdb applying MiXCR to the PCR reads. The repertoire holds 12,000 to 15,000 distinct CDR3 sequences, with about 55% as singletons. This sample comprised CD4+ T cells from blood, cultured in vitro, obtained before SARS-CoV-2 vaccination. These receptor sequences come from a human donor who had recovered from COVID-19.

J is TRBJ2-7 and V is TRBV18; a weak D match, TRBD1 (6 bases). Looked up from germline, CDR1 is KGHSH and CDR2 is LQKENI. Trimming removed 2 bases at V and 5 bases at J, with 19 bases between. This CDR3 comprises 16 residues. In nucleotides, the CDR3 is TGTGCCAGCTCACCAAATCCCAAACCACAGGGTCACGAGCAGTACTTC. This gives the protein CASSPNPKPQGHEQYF.

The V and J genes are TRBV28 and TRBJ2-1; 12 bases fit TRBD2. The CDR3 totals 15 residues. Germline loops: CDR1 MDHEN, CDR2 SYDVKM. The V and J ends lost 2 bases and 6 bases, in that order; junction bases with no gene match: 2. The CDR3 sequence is CASSLLAGGLNEQFF. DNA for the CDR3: TGTGCCAGCAGTTTACTAGCGGGAGGGCTCAATGAGCAGTTCTTC.

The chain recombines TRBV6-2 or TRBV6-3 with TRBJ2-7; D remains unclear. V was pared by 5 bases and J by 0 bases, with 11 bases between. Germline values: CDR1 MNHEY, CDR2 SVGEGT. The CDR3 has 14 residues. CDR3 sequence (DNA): TGTGCCAGCAGTCTCCGTCAGAGCTCCTACGAGCAGTACTTC. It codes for CASSLRQSSYEQYF.

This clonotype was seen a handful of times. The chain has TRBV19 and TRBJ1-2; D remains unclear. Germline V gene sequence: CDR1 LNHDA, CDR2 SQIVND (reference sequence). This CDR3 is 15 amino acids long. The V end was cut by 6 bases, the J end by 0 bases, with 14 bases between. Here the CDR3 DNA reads TGTGCCAGTAGGCGGGCCGAAGAATCTAACTATGGCTACACCTTC. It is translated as CASRRAEESNYGYTF.

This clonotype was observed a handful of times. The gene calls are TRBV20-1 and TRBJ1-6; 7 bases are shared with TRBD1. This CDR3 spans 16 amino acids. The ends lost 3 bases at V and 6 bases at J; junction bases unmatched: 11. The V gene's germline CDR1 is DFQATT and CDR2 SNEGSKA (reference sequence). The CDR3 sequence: CSASERGTAFNSPLHF. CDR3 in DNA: TGCAGTGCTAGCGAGCGGGGGACAGCATTTAATTCACCCCTCCACTTT.

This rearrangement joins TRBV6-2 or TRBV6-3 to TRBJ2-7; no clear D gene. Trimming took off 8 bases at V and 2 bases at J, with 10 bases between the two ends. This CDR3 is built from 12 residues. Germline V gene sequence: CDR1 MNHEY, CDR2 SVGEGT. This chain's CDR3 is CASLRTPYEQYF. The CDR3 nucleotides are TGTGCCAGCCTGCGTACTCCCTACGAGCAGTACTTC.

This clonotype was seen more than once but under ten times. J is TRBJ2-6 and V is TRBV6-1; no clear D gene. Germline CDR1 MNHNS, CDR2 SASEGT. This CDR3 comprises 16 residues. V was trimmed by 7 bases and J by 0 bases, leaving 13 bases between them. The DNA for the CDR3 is TGTGCCAGCATGTGGGGATTCAGCTCTGGGGCCAACGTCCTGACTTTC. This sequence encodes CASMWGFSSGANVLTF.

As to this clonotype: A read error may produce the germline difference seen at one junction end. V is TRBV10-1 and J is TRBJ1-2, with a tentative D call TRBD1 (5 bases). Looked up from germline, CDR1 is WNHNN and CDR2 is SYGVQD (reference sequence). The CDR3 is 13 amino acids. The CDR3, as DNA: TGCGCCAGCAGTGAGTCTGGGGACTATAGCTACACCTTC. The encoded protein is CASSESGDYSYTF.

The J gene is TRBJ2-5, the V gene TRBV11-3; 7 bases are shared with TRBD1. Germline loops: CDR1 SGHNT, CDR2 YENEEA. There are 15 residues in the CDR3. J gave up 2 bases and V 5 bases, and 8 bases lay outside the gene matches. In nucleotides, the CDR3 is TGTGCCAGCAGCCCCGGGTCAGGGGGACAAGAGACCCAGTACTTC. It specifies CASSPGSGGQETQYF.

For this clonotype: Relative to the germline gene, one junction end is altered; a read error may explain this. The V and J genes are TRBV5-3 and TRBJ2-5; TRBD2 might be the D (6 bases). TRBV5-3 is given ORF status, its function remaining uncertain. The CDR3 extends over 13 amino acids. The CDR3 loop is CASSLRGGETQYF. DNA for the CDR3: TGTGCCAGCAGCTTAAGGGGAGGAGAGACCCAGTACTTC.

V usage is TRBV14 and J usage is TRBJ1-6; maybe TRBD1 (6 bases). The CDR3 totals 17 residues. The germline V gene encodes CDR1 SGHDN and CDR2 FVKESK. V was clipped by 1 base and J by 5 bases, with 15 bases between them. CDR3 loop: CASSQAQWTVNNSPLHF. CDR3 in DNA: TGTGCCAGCAGCCAAGCCCAATGGACAGTTAATAATTCACCCCTCCACTTT. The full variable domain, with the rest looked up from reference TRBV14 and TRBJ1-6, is EAGVTQFPSHSVIEKGQTVTLRCDPISGHDNLYWYRRVMGKEIKFLLHFVKESKQDESGMPNNRFLAERTGGTYSTLKVQPAELEDSGVYFCASSQAQWTVNNSPLHFGNGTRLTVT.

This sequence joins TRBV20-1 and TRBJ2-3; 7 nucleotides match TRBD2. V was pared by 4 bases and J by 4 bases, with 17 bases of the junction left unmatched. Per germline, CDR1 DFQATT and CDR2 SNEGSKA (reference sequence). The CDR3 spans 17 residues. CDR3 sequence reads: CSANRQKGLVNPDTQYF. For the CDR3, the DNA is TGCAGTGCTAACCGCCAAAAAGGACTAGTCAACCCAGATACGCAGTATTTT.

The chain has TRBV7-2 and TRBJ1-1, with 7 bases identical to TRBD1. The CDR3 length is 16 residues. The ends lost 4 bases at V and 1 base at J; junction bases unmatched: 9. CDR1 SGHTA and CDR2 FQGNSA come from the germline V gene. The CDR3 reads CASSSTGTAKNTEAFF. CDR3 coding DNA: TGTGCCAGCAGCTCCACCGGGACAGCTAAGAACACTGAAGCTTTCTTT.

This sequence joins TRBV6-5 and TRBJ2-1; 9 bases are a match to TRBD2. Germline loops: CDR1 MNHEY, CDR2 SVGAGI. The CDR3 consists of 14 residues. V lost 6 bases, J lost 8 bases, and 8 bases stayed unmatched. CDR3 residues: CASRYVAGVDEQFF. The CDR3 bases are TGTGCCAGCAGATACGTAGCGGGAGTGGATGAGCAGTTCTTC.

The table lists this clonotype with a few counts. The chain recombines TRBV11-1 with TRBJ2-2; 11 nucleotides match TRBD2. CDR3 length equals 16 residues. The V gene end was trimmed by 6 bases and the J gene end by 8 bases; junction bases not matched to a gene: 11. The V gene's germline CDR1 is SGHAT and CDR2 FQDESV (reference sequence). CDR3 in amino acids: CASRPPSTSGSGELFF. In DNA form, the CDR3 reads TGTGCCAGCAGACCCCCGAGCACTAGCGGGAGTGGGGAGCTGTTTTTT.

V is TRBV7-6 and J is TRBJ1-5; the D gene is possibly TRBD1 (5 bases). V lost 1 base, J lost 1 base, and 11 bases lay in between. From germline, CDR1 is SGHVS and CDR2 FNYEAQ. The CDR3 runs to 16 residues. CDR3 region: CASSLVGGSSNQPQHF. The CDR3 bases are TGTGCCAGCAGCTTAGTGGGGGGTTCAAGCAATCAGCCCCAGCATTTT.

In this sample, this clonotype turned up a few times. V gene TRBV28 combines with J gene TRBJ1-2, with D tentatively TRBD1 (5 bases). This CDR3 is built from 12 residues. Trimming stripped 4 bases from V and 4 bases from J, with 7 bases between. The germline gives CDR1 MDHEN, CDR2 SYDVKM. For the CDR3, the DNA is TGTGCCAGCAGTTGGGGACCCTATGGCTACACCTTC. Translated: CASSWGPYGYTF.

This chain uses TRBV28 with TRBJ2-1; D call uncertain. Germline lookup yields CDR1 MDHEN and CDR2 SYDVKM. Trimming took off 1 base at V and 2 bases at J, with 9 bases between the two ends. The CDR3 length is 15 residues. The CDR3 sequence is CASSLSRTTYNEQFF. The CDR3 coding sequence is TGTGCCAGCAGTTTATCCAGGACGACCTACAATGAGCAGTTCTTC.

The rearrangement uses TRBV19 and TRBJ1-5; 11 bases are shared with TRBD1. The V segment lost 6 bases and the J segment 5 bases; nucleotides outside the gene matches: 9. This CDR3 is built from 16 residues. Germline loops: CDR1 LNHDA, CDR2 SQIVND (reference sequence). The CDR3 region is CASRLSGTGGHQPQHF. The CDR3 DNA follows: TGTGCCAGTAGGCTTTCCGGGACAGGGGGACATCAGCCCCAGCATTTT.

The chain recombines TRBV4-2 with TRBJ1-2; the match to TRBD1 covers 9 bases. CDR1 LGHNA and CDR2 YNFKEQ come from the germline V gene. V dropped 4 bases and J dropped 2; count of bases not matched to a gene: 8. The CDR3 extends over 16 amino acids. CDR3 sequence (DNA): TGTGCCAGCAGCCTCGGGACAGGGAATGTAAACTATGGCTACACCTTC. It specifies CASSLGTGNVNYGYTF.

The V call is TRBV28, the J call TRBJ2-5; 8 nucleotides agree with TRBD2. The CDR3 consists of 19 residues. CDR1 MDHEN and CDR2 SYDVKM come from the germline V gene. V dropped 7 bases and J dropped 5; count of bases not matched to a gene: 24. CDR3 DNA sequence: TGTGCCAGCACCCCCGATCGCACCAGGAGGATAGCGGGAATGGAGACCCAGTACTTC. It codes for CASTPDRTRRIAGMETQYF.

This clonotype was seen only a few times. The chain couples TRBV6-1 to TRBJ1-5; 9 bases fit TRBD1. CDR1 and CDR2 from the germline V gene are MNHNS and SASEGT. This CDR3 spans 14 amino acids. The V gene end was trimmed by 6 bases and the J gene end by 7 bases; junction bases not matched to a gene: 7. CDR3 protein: CASRTGGAWQPQHF. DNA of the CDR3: TGTGCCAGCAGAACAGGGGGCGCATGGCAGCCCCAGCATTTT.

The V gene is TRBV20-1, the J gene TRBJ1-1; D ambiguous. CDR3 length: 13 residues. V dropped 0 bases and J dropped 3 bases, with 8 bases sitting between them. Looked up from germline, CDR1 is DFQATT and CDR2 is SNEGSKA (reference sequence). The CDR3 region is CSARELIDTEAFF. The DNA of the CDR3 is TGCAGTGCTAGAGAATTAATAGACACTGAAGCTTTCTTT.

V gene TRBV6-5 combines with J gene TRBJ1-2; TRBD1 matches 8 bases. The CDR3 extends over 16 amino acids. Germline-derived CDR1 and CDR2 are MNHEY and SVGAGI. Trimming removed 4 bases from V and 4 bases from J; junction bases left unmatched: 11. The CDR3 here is CASSSLDRGGLYGYTF. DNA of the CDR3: TGTGCCAGCAGTTCCCTCGACAGGGGAGGCCTCTATGGCTACACCTTC.

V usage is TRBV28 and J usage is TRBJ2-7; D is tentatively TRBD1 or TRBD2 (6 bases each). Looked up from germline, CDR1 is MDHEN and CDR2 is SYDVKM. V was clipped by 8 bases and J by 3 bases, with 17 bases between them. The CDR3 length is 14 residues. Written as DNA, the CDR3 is TGTGCCAGCCGGGGGCGGAAGTCAGGCTACGAGCAGTACTTC. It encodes CASRGRKSGYEQYF.